Listed below are T cell receptor beta chains from one sample, sequenced in a study of neurological immune-mediated disorders. TCRdb re-called the 5' RACE reads with MiXCR, one entry per CDR3 protein. The data show tens of thousands of distinct CDR3 sequences, 2% to 2.5% seen once. The material sequenced was PBMCs. The receptors were gathered from a man between 45 and 60 years old with multiple sclerosis. The CDR3 runs from the conserved cysteine through the conserved F or W. A D gene is named only where the DNA matches it firmly. Size values are once, few and many counts, or a class for expanded clones, and some rows have none.

d_gene: TRBD1
abundance: many
j_gene: TRBJ2-7
v_gene: TRBV5-1
CDR3nt: TGCGCCAGCAGCCGGGACAGGGGGAAGCGCGAGCAGTACTTC
CDR3aa: CASSRDRGKREQYF

d_gene: NA
abundance: many
j_gene: TRBJ1-2
v_gene: TRBV27
CDR3nt: TGTGCCAGCAGTTCCTCTAGACAGGCGGGGGGAGGCTACACCTTC
CDR3aa: CASSSSRQAGGGYTF

d_gene: NA
abundance: many
j_gene: TRBJ1-5
v_gene: TRBV7-8
CDR3nt: TGTGCCAGCAGCTTAGTTAGCCGGGGAACTAGCAATCAGCCCCAGCATTTT
CDR3aa: CASSLVSRGTSNQPQHF

d_gene: TRBD1
abundance: many
j_gene: TRBJ1-5
v_gene: TRBV12-3/TRBV12-4
CDR3nt: TGTGCCAGCAGTCGTATGCCGGGACAGGGGAATCAGCCCCAGCATTTT
CDR3aa: CASSRMPGQGNQPQHF

d_gene: TRBD2
abundance: many
j_gene: TRBJ2-2
v_gene: TRBV6-2/TRBV6-3
CDR3nt: TGTGCCAGCAGGGGTAGCGGGGTGCACACCGGGGAGCTGTTTTTT
CDR3aa: CASRGSGVHTGELFF

d_gene: NA
abundance: many
j_gene: TRBJ2-7
v_gene: TRBV20-1
CDR3nt: TGCAGTGCTACTTCCTTGGGGGGATCCTACGAGCAGTACTTC
CDR3aa: CSATSLGGSYEQYF

d_gene: NA
abundance: many
j_gene: TRBJ1-5
v_gene: TRBV6-1
CDR3nt: TGTGCCAGCACCCCGGCGGGTCAGCCCCAGCATTTT
CDR3aa: CASTPAGQPQHF

d_gene: NA
abundance: few
j_gene: TRBJ2-7
v_gene: TRBV6-1
CDR3nt: TGTGCCAGCAGTCCTATAGAGGGAAACTACGAGCAGTACTTC
CDR3aa: CASSPIEGNYEQYF

d_gene: NA
abundance: NA
j_gene: TRBJ2-4
v_gene: TRBV18
CDR3nt: TGTGCCAGCTCACCAGGGCATCATCAGTACTTC
CDR3aa: CASSPGHHQYF

d_gene: NA
abundance: many
j_gene: TRBJ2-7
v_gene: TRBV5-1
CDR3nt: TGCGCCAGCAGCTTGGGACAGACTTCCTACGAGCAGTACTTC
CDR3aa: CASSLGQTSYEQYF

d_gene: NA
abundance: many
j_gene: TRBJ2-3
v_gene: TRBV5-5
CDR3nt: TGTGCCAGCAGCTTTGGACAGAACACAGATACGCAGTATTTT
CDR3aa: CASSFGQNTDTQYF

d_gene: NA
abundance: many
j_gene: TRBJ2-1
v_gene: TRBV20-1
CDR3nt: TGCAGTGCTAAGGACCTCGTGGGGAATGAGCAGTTCTTC
CDR3aa: CSAKDLVGNEQFF

d_gene: TRBD2
abundance: many
j_gene: TRBJ2-1
v_gene: TRBV20-1
CDR3nt: TGCAGTGCTAGAGAACTAGCGCCGGTCTACAATGAGCAGTTCTTC
CDR3aa: CSARELAPVYNEQFF

d_gene: TRBD2
abundance: many
j_gene: TRBJ2-1
v_gene: TRBV20-1
CDR3nt: TGCAGTGCTAGGGAACCCCGGGGGGTGGGGCAGTTCTTC
CDR3aa: CSAREPRGVGQFF